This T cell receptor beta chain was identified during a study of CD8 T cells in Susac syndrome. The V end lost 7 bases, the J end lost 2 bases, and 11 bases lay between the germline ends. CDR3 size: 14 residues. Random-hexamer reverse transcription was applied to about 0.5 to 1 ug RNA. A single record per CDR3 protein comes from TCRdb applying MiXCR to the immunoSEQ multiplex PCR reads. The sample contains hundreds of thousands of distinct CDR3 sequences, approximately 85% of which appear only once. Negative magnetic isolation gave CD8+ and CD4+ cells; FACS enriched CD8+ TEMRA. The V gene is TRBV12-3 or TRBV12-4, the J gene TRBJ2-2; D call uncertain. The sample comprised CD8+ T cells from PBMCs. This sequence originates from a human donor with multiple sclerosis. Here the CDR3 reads CASTDGDNTGELFF. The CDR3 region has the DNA TGTGCCAGCACCGACGGTGATAACACCGGGGAGCTGTTTTTT.